The entry below describes one T cell receptor beta chain. Its antigen is not known. These data originate in a study of Ad26.COV2.S vaccination and SARS-CoV-2 variants. Overall study: In the study, Ad26.COV2.S was injected intramuscularly once, or twice 56 days apart. Broader study findings: Compared with placebo recipients, vaccine recipients had higher spike-specific TCR breadth. Possibly, TCR breadth and depth analyses underestimated total T cell responses.

Germline V gene sequence: CDR1 KGHSH, CDR2 LQKENI. This CDR3 is 15 amino acids long. V gave up 3 bases and J gave up 3 bases, with 12 bases separating them. Produced via immunoSEQ multiplex PCR; TCRdb's table is partial and in-frame only. Of a few hundred thousand clones in the sample, around nine tenths were seen once. Specified treatment: some 19 received Ad26.COV2.S at low or high dose, single or two shots; roughly 5 received placebo; per-sample allocation not given. Sample collection was performed on day 63 after the first vaccine or placebo injection. This Boston cohort included adults aged 18-55 years.

The chain links TRBV18 to TRBJ2-1; the D gene is possibly TRBD2 (5 bases). Sample: peripheral blood, taken in a trial of Ad26.COV2.S vaccine versus placebo. This TCR was sampled from a person aged 18-60 years who received the Ad26.COV2.S COVID-19 vaccine or a placebo. CDR3 sequence reads: CASSPPAGDYNEQFF. Written as DNA, the CDR3 is TGTGCCAGCTCACCGCCTGCCGGGGACTACAATGAGCAGTTCTTC.